These 26 T cell receptor beta chains originate from one sample sequenced in a study of cytomegalovirus exposure and HLA in healthy donors. The PCR had 60 Vbeta and 13 Jbeta primers. The repertoire was sequenced with immunoSEQ multiplex PCR; TCRdb's copy has only in-frame clones and lacks some. The table lists about 130,000 clones, over 75% of them singletons. Sequencing was done on a sample of PBMCs. These receptors all come from a woman in her forties in good health and CMV-seropositive.

In this sample, this clone turned up a few times. The chain recombines TRBV6-6 with TRBJ2-5, with TRBD2 as a possible D gene (5 bases). The CDR3 consists of 13 residues. The germline V gene encodes CDR1 MNHNY and CDR2 SVGAGI (reference sequence). The V and J ends lost 2 bases and 5 bases respectively, with 9 bases between them. Here the CDR3 DNA reads TGTGCCAGCAGTTACGGGAGAGGGGAGACCCAGTACTTC. It is translated as CASSYGRGETQYF.

The chain employs TRBV10-2 and TRBJ2-3; unclear D gene. The V gene lost 2 bases and the J gene lost 1 base, with 4 bases spanning the gap. The V gene's germline CDR1 is WSHSY and CDR2 SAAADI. This CDR3 comprises 13 residues. DNA for the CDR3: TGCGCCAGCAGTGAGGCGCGCACAGATACGCAGTATTTT. Translating it yields CASSEARTDTQYF.

This chain uses TRBV5-1 with TRBJ2-5, with TRBD2 matching over 10 bases. Unmatched junction bases numbered 16, after V lost 3 bases and J lost 11 bases. Looked up from germline, CDR1 is SGHRS and CDR2 is YFSETQ. The CDR3 contains 16 residues. For the CDR3, the DNA is TGCGCCAGCAGCTCCCGGGCTAGCGGGAGCGCAGGGGAGCAGTACTTC. It specifies CASSSRASGSAGEQYF.

This sequence joins TRBV6-5 and TRBJ2-3; the D gene is possibly TRBD2 (5 bases). The CDR3 consists of 14 residues. The ends were cut back, 2 bases at V and 0 bases at J, with 6 bases in the middle. The V gene's germline CDR1 is MNHEY and CDR2 SVGAGI. Written as DNA, the CDR3 is TGTGCCAGCAGTTACGGCGGGAGCACAGATACGCAGTATTTT. The encoded protein is CASSYGGSTDTQYF.

The chain is built from TRBV28 and TRBJ2-7; 9 nucleotides line up with TRBD2. The CDR3 has 17 residues. Germline-derived CDR1 and CDR2 are MDHEN and SYDVKM. The junction had 15 bases not matched to a gene; V was cut back by 3 bases and J by 6 bases. As DNA, the CDR3 is TGTGCCAGCAGTTTTGGTAAGCGGGAGGACTCCAGGTTCGAGCAGTACTTC. Encoded protein: CASSFGKREDSRFEQYF.

The rearrangement links TRBV4-1 to TRBJ2-7; 11 nucleotides line up with TRBD2. The J segment lost 3 bases and the V segment lost 1 base, leaving 5 bases of the junction unmatched. Germline V CDR1 and CDR2: MGHRA, YSYEKL. This CDR3 region has 16 residues. In DNA form, the CDR3 reads TGCGCCAGCAGCCAAGGACTAGCGGGGACGTTCTACGAGCAGTACTTC. Its translation: CASSQGLAGTFYEQYF.

This clone has just a few counts. The chain employs TRBV10-1 and TRBJ2-1; a possible D gene is TRBD2 (6 bases). The V end lost 5 bases, the J end lost 4 bases, and 9 bases lay between the germline ends. This CDR3 is 13 amino acids long. CDR1 is WNHNN, CDR2 SYGVQD, per germline (reference sequence). As DNA, the CDR3 is TGCGCCAGCAGTCCGGGACTGTACAATGAGCAGTTCTTC. The encoded protein is CASSPGLYNEQFF.

The rearrangement uses TRBV21-1 and TRBJ2-7; no check of the table's D call, TRBD2, against the DNA was made. TRBV21-1 is an annotated pseudogene. CDR3 size: 17 residues. The CDR3 nucleotides read TGTGCCAGCAGCAAAGAGGGCGGGAGACTCCTCTCCTACGAGCAGTACTTC. Its protein product is CASSKEGGRLLSYEQYF.

The chain combines TRBV7-8 with TRBJ2-6; TRBD1 matches at 7 bases. Germline V CDR1 and CDR2: SGHVS, FQNEAQ. V dropped 1 base and J dropped 0; count of bases not matched to a gene: 12. There are 20 residues in the CDR3. CDR3 region: CASSLVVTGILSSGANVLTF. The CDR3, as DNA: TGTGCCAGCAGCTTAGTGGTGACAGGGATACTTAGCTCTGGGGCCAACGTCCTGACTTTC.

The chain joins TRBV2 to TRBJ1-5, with D unresolved. This CDR3 has 13 amino acids. V was clipped by 3 bases and J by 1 base, with 4 bases between them. Looked up from germline, CDR1 is SNHLY and CDR2 is FYNNEI. The CDR3 loop reads CASSEESNQPQHF. CDR3 in DNA: TGTGCCAGCAGTGAGGAGAGCAATCAGCCCCAGCATTTT.

The genes are TRBV25-1 and TRBJ1-3; D is uncertain. Per the germline V gene, CDR1 is MGHDK and CDR2 is SYGVNS. The V gene lost 4 bases and the J gene lost 2 bases, with 6 bases spanning the gap. CDR3 length: 13 amino acids. For the CDR3, the DNA is TGTGCCAGCAGTGGTTACACTGGAAACACCATATATTTT. As protein: CASSGYTGNTIYF.

V usage is TRBV10-3 and J usage is TRBJ2-3; 8 nucleotides line up with TRBD1. Germline CDR1 ENHRY, CDR2 SYGVKD. The CDR3 is 17 residues long. With V trimmed by 0 bases and J by 5 bases, 10 bases remained unmatched. Here the CDR3 DNA reads TGTGCCATCAGTGAGTCTAAGACAGGGGCCCGGGGAGATACGCAGTATTTT. Its protein product is CAISESKTGARGDTQYF.

The J gene is TRBJ2-3, the V gene TRBV30, with D perhaps matching TRBD2 (6 bases). Germline V gene data show CDR1 as GTSNPN and CDR2 as SVGIG (reference sequence). The CDR3 has 16 amino acids. V was cut by 3 bases and J by 0 bases, with 16 bases left in between. CDR3 DNA: TGTGCCTGGAGCCTAGCGATAGCGAGTAGCACAGATACGCAGTATTTT. It is translated as CAWSLAIASSTDTQYF.

V is TRBV19 and J is TRBJ1-6, with D perhaps TRBD1 (5 bases). The CDR3 has 15 residues. The V end lost 3 bases, the J end lost 4 bases, and 10 bases lay between the germline ends. Germline CDR1 reads LNHDA; CDR2 reads SQIVND (reference sequence). The CDR3 protein is CASSIQGTYNSPLHF. CDR3 DNA sequence: TGTGCCAGTAGTATCCAGGGTACTTATAATTCACCCCTCCACTTT. Variable domain in full (rest from reference TRBV19 and TRBJ1-6): DGGITQSPKYLFRKEGQNVTLSCEQNLNHDAMYWYRQDPGQGLRLIYYSQIVNDFQKGDIAEGYSVSREKKESFPLTVTSAQKNPTAFYLCASSIQGTYNSPLHFGNGTRLTVT.

The chain uses TRBV28 and TRBJ1-5; no clear D. The CDR3 extends over 14 amino acids. Germline V gives CDR1 MDHEN, CDR2 SYDVKM. The V end was cut by 4 bases, the J end by 4 bases, with 11 bases between. The CDR3 protein is CASSSAGINQPQHF. The CDR3 DNA reads TGTGCCAGCAGTTCCGCGGGAATTAATCAGCCCCAGCATTTT.

CDR3 DNA sequence: TGTGCCAGCAGTTCCCCAGGAGGCCCCTACAATGAGCAGTTCTTC. This encodes CASSSPGGPYNEQFF. The V gene is TRBV6-6, the J gene TRBJ2-1; D perhaps matches TRBD2 (5 bases). V gave up 4 bases and J gave up 2 bases, with 12 bases separating them. The germline V gene encodes CDR1 MNHNY and CDR2 SVGAGI (reference sequence). The length of the CDR3 is 15 residues.

The J gene is TRBJ2-3, the V gene TRBV27; D is possibly TRBD2 (5 bases). Germline assignment: CDR1 MNHEY and CDR2 SMNVEV (reference sequence). V gave up 3 bases and J gave up 2 bases, with 18 bases separating them. CDR3 length: 17 amino acids. The CDR3 DNA reads TGTGCCAGCAGTTTCAGCGGAGAGATCCCGCTCACAGATACGCAGTATTTT. It translates to CASSFSGEIPLTDTQYF.

This clone was seen once. This rearrangement joins TRBV10-3 to TRBJ1-1; 8 bases fit TRBD1. Germline V gives CDR1 ENHRY, CDR2 SYGVKD. The CDR3 runs 16 residues. V dropped 2 bases and J dropped 2; count of bases not matched to a gene: 7. Written as DNA, the CDR3 is TGTGCCATCAGTGAGGCCCTTCAGGGGGCAAACACTGAAGCTTTCTTT. Its translation: CAISEALQGANTEAFF.

The chain couples TRBV5-1 to TRBJ2-3, with 8 bases aligning to TRBD2. The CDR3 consists of 16 residues. V lost 0 bases to trimming and J lost 5 bases; unmatched junction nucleotides: 8. Germline V gene data show CDR1 as SGHRS and CDR2 as YFSETQ. The CDR3 DNA reads as TGCGCCAGCAGCTTGGACCCCGGGAGGGCCGGAGATACGCAGTATTTT. Protein sequence: CASSLDPGRAGDTQYF.

The chain carries TRBV6-5 and TRBJ1-3, with D tentatively TRBD1 (5 bases). The germline V gene encodes CDR1 MNHEY and CDR2 SVGAGI. This CDR3 spans 12 amino acids. Between the trimmed V and J ends, which lost 6 bases and 4 bases, there was a span of 7 bases. The chain's CDR3 is CASRGPGNTIYF. The CDR3, as DNA: TGTGCCAGCAGGGGGCCGGGAAACACCATATATTTT.

The J gene is TRBJ2-5, the V gene TRBV29-1; TRBD2 aligns across 15 bases. Near its end, the DNA agrees better with TRBJ2-7, so the J call may be wrong. This CDR3 has 18 amino acids. Germline V gene lookup returns CDR1 SQVTM and CDR2 ANQGSEA. Written as DNA, the CDR3 is TGCAGCGCTGGATCCGGACTAGCGGGAGGGTCAAGCTCCTACGAGCAGTACTTC. Translation gives CSAGSGLAGGSSSYEQYF.

The rearrangement links TRBV19 to TRBJ2-5, with unresolved D. The J call could be wrong; TRBJ2-7 is a better fit for the DNA end. Germline V gene lookup returns CDR1 LNHDA and CDR2 SQIVND (reference sequence). CDR3 length: 14 residues. The DNA for the CDR3 is TGTGCCAGTAGTACTCAGACACTTGACTACGAGCAGTACTTC. It yields the protein CASSTQTLDYEQYF.

V and J are TRBV28 and TRBJ1-5; D is ambiguous. The length of the CDR3 is 15 residues. V gave up 2 bases and J gave up 0 bases, with 8 bases separating them. The germline CDR1 and CDR2 sequences are MDHEN and SYDVKM. The CDR3 DNA sequence: TGTGCCAGCAGTTTACCGGTAGTTAGCAATCAGCCCCAGCATTTT. Its translation: CASSLPVVSNQPQHF.

The rearrangement links TRBV7-2 to TRBJ2-7, with 15 bases matching TRBD2. The CDR3 spans 16 residues. Germline CDR1 is SGHTA and CDR2 is FQGNSA. After removal of 5 bases from V and 9 bases from J, the junction contained 11 bases not matched to a gene. CDR3 DNA: TGTGCCAGCAGCCCTTCCGGGACTAGCGGGAGGTCCACGCAGTACTTC. Encoded protein: CASSPSGTSGRSTQYF.

The CDR3 sequence is CASSLGGADQPQHF. The CDR3 DNA reads as TGTGCCAGCAGCTTAGGGGGAGCTGATCAGCCCCAGCATTTT. The rearrangement joins TRBV7-6 to TRBJ1-5; D remains ambiguous. V lost 1 base, J lost 5 bases, and 9 bases lay in between. CDR3 length: 14 amino acids. Germline values: CDR1 SGHVS, CDR2 FNYEAQ.

The sample holds a few counts of this clone. The chain employs TRBV9 and TRBJ2-1; D may be TRBD1 (7 bases). The CDR3 contains 15 residues. Germline lookup yields CDR1 SGDLS and CDR2 YYNGEE. Trimming left V 2 bases short and J 5 bases short, with 14 bases between. CDR3 protein: CASSVGTGQDNEQFF. In DNA form, the CDR3 reads TGTGCCAGCAGCGTCGGGACTGGACAGGACAATGAGCAGTTCTTC.